What follows are 2 T cell receptor beta chains derived from one specimen sequenced in a study of graft-versus-host responses after intestinal transplantation. Profiled with immunoSEQ multiplex PCR; TCRdb holds only in-frame clones, not every one. Found here are tens of thousands of clones, 89% of them singletons; the top ten hold around 2.6%. These receptors have no identified antigens. The input for sequencing was unstimulated CD8+ T cells sorted from spleen or lymph node cells, taken before intestinal transplant. The receptors were gathered from a human donor who received an intestinal transplant.

CDR3 sequence reads: CASSVQGAGEQYF. CDR3 DNA: TGTGCCAGCAGCGTCCAGGGGGCAGGAGAGCAGTACTTC. This rearrangement joins TRBV28 to TRBJ2-7; 8 bases line up with TRBD1. There are 13 residues in the CDR3. CDR1 is MDHEN, CDR2 SYDVKM, per germline. Trimming removed 6 bases from V and 7 bases from J; junction bases left unmatched: 8. The full variable domain, with the rest looked up from reference TRBV28 and TRBJ2-7, is DVKVTQSSRYLVKRTGEKVFLECVQDMDHENMFWYRQDPGLGLRLIYFSYDVKMKEKGDIPEGYSVSREKKERFSLILESASTNQTSMYLCASSVQGAGEQYFGPGTRLTVT.

This chain uses TRBV7-3 with TRBJ2-3; 15 nucleotides line up with TRBD2. V shed 1 base, J shed 0 bases, and the junction held 5 bases outside the gene matches. This CDR3 comprises 19 residues. From germline, CDR1 is SGHTA and CDR2 FQGTGA. The CDR3: CASSLIGLAGGPSTDTQYF. The CDR3 DNA reads as TGTGCCAGCAGCTTAATTGGACTAGCGGGGGGGCCTAGCACAGATACGCAGTATTTT. Using reference TRBV7-3 and TRBJ2-3 for the parts outside the CDR3, the full variable domain is GAGVSQTPSNKVTEKGKYVELRCDPISGHTALYWYRQSLGQGPEFLIYFQGTGAADDSGLPNDRFFAVRPEGSVSTLKIQRTERGDSAVYLCASSLIGLAGGPSTDTQYFGPGTRLTVL.